One TCR beta chain is described in this entry. The antigen is not known. Investigators sorted each CD8+ T cell subset in triplicate, taking under 350,000 cells each time. CD45RO-CCR7+CD27+CD95- cells counted as naive CD8+ T cells. This entry belongs to a study of CXCR3-negative and CXCR3-positive naive CD8 T cells. About the research overall: Every library held about 1.5 +/- 0.3 million TRB reads, and the total came to 130 million to 150 million.

The germline V gene has CDR1 SGHTA and CDR2 FQGNSA. The CDR3 covers 14 residues. Study conclusions and caveats: A higher hydrophobicity marked the TRB CDR3s of CXCR3-positive naive cells versus CXCR3-negative naive cells. Memory cells differed in TRBV-TRBJ usage, but naive CXCR3-negative and CXCR3-positive cells had similar usage.

The authors made the TRB cDNA libraries by 5' RACE using UMI labels. TCRdb re-called the 5' RACE reads, yielding one record per CDR3 amino acid sequence without DNA. The sample has around 160,000 distinct CDR3 sequences. The sequence came from a human donor in good health. Some clones in this sample may be carry-over from other donors' samples. The chain is built from TRBV7-2 and TRBJ1-2; TCRdb's D call of TRBD1 is untestable without DNA. The sample comprised naive CXCR3+ CD8+ T cells from blood. Subset defined: CD45RO-CCR7+CD27+CD95- naive CD8+ T cells expressing CXCR3 (TNR3+). The CDR3: CASTPAAGEGGYTF. The full variable domain, rest sourced from reference TRBV7-2 and TRBJ1-2, is GAGVSQSPSNKVTEKGKDVELRCDPISGHTALYWYRQSLGQGLEFLIYFQGNSAPDKSGLPSDRFSAERTGGSVSTLTIQRTQQEDSAVYLCASTPAAGEGGYTFGSGTRLTVV.